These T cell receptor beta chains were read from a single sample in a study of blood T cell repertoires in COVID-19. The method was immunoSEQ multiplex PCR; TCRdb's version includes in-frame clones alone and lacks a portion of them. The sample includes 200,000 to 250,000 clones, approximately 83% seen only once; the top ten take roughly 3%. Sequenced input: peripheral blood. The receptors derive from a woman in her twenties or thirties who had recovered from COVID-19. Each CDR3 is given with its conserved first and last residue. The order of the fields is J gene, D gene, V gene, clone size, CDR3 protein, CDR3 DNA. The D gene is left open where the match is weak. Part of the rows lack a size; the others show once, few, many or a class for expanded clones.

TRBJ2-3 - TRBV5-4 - CASSLAGGRTDTQYF TGTGCCAGCAGCTTGGCGGGGGGCCGAACAGATACGCAGTATTTT
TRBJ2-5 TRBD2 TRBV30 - CAWGLVGGGAETQYF TGTGCCTGGGGCCTAGTGGGCGGGGGGGCTGAGACCCAGTACTTC
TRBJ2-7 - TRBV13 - CASSQMGPSSYEQYF TGTGCCAGCAGCCAAATGGGGCCTAGCTCCTACGAGCAGTACTTC
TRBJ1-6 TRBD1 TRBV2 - CASTGGGYNSPLHF TGTGCCAGCACAGGGGGCGGCTATAATTCACCCCTCCACTTT
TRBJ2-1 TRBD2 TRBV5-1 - CASSLRTSGDNEQFF TGCGCCAGCAGCCTTCGGACTAGCGGGGACAATGAGCAGTTCTTC
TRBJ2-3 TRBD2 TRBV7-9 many CASSLLAGAFTDTQYF TGTGCCAGCAGCTTACTAGCGGGGGCCTTCACAGATACGCAGTATTTT
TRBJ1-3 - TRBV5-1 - CASSPNRNSGNTIYF TGCGCCAGCAGCCCAAACAGAAACTCTGGAAACACCATATATTTT
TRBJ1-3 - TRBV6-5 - CASSYSRGARGNTIYF TGTGCCAGCAGTTACTCCAGGGGCGCGAGAGGAAACACCATATATTTT
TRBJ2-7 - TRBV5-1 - CASSTLGGAGDEQYF TGCGCCAGCAGCACATTAGGTGGGGCAGGAGACGAGCAGTACTTC
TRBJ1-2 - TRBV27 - CASSLRGSSNYGYTF TGTGCCAGCAGTCTGCGGGGCAGTTCTAACTATGGCTACACCTTC
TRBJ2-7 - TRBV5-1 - CASSQVPYEQYF TGCGCCAGCAGCCAGGTCCCCTACGAGCAGTACTTC
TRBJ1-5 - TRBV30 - CAWRSGQPNQPQHF TGTGCCTGGAGATCTGGACAGCCCAATCAGCCCCAGCATTTT
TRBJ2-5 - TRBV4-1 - CASSPLGGRETQYF TGCGCCAGCAGCCCCCTCGGGGGTCGGGAGACCCAGTACTTC
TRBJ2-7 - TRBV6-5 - CASSSRLEPYEQYF TGTGCCAGCAGCTCCAGACTAGAGCCCTACGAGCAGTACTTC
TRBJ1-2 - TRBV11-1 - CASSSTEAPGGYTF TGTGCCAGCAGCTCTACGGAGGCCCCGGGGGGCTACACCTTC
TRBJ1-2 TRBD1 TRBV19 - CASSKGQGADGYTF TGTGCCAGTAGTAAGGGACAGGGTGCGGATGGCTACACCTTC
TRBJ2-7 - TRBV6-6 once CASSPTGPEQYF TGTGCCAGCAGCCCGACAGGCCCCGAGCAGTACTTC
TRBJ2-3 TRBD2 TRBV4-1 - CASSPTSGSTDTQYF TGCGCCAGCAGCCCGACTAGCGGTTCCACAGATACGCAGTATTTT
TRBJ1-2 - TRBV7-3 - CASSLRGPYGYTF TGTGCCAGCAGCTTGAGAGGGCCCTATGGCTACACCTTC
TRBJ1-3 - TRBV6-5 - CASSYPSTGGNTIYF TGTGCCAGCAGTTACCCCTCGACAGGCGGAAACACCATATATTTT
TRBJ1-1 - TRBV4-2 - CASSQEGDAFF TGTGCCAGCAGCCAGGAAGGAGACGCTTTCTTT
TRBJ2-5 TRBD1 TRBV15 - CATSRGTGAASQETQYF TGTGCCACCAGCAGAGGGACAGGAGCCGCCAGCCAAGAGACCCAGTACTTC
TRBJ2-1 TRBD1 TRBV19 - CATTGQVINEQFF TGTGCCACCACGGGACAGGTCATCAATGAGCAGTTCTTC
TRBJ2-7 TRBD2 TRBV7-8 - CASSATSGGVYEQYF TGTGCCAGCAGCGCAACTAGCGGGGGGGTCTACGAGCAGTACTTC
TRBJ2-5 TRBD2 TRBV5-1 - CASSLVGSGEETQYF TGCGCCAGCAGCTTGGTGGGTAGCGGGGAAGAGACCCAGTACTTC
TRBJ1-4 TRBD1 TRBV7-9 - CASSFSGTGGGATEKLFF TGTGCCAGCAGCTTTTCCGGGACAGGGGGCGGTGCGACCGAAAAACTGTTTTTT
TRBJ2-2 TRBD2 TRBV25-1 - CASSLGLAGGRGGELFF TGTGCCAGCAGCCTGGGACTAGCGGGGGGCCGCGGCGGGGAGCTGTTTTTT
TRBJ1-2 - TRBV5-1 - CASSSGALDGYTF TGCGCCAGCAGCTCTGGGGCCCTCGATGGCTACACCTTC
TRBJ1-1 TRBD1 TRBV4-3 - CASSQLPGQVGTEAFF TGCGCCAGCAGCCAATTGCCGGGACAGGTTGGCACTGAAGCTTTCTTT